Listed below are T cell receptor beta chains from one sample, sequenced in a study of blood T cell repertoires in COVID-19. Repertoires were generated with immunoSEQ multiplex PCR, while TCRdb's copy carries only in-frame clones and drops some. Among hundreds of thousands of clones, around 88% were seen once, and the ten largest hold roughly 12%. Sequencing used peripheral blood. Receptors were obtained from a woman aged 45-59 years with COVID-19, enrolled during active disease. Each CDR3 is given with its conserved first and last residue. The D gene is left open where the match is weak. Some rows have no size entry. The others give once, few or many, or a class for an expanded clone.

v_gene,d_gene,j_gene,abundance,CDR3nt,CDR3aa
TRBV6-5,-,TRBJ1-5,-,TGTGCCAGCAGTCCTGGAGGGAGACGGGAGCCCCAGCATTTT,CASSPGGRREPQHF
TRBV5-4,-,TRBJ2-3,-,TGTGCCAGCAGCTTGCAACAGGGAACAGATACGCAGTATTTT,CASSLQQGTDTQYF
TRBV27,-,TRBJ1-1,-,TGTGCCAGCAGTCCACCGACAGATTACACTGAAGCTTTCTTT,CASSPPTDYTEAFF
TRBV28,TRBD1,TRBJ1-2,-,TGTGCCAGCACAGGGGGATCCTATGGCTACACCTTC,CASTGGSYGYTF
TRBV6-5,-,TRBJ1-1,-,TGTGCCAGCAGGCAGCGGGACACCAACACTGAAGCTTTCTTT,CASRQRDTNTEAFF
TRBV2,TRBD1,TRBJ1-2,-,TGTGCCAGCAGTGAAGCCCGAAACAGGGGGCTGAGCGGTGGCTACACCTTC,CASSEARNRGLSGGYTF
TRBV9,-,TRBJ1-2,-,TGTGCCAGCAGCTCCCGAGCTGCGAGCTACACCTTC,CASSSRAASYTF
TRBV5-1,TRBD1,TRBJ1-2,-,TGCGCCAGCAGCCTAACAACAGGGGGCCTGGGCTATGGCTACACCTTC,CASSLTTGGLGYGYTF
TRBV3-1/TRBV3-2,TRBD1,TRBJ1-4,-,TGTGCCAGCAGGGACAGGGGAACTAATGAAAAACTGTTTTTT,CASRDRGTNEKLFF
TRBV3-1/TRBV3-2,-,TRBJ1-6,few,TGTGCCAGCAGCCAAGATAGCCCGGGCTCCTATAATTCACCCCTCCACTTT,CASSQDSPGSYNSPLHF
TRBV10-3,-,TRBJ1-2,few,TGTGCCATCCGAGGATTACAGGGCCATGGCTACACCTTC,CAIRGLQGHGYTF
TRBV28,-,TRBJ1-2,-,TGTGCCAGCAGTTTCACAGGGTTTGTTAACTATGGCTACACCTTC,CASSFTGFVNYGYTF
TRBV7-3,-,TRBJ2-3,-,TGTGCCAGCAGCCCAAAAGCGATGAAGACAGATACGCAGTATTTT,CASSPKAMKTDTQYF
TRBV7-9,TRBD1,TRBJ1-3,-,TGTGCCAGCAGCTTTGGACAGGGAATCGGAAACACCATATATTTT,CASSFGQGIGNTIYF
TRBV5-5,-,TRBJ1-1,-,TGTGCCAGCAGCCCCCTTTACACTGAAGCTTTCTTT,CASSPLYTEAFF
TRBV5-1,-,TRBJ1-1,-,TGCGCCAGCAGCCTACGAGACTCCACCCTCACTGAAGCTTTCTTT,CASSLRDSTLTEAFF
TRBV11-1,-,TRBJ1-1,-,TGTGCCAGCAGCTCCCGTTACAGGGAAAACACTGAAGCTTTCTTT,CASSSRYRENTEAFF
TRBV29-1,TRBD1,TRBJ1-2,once,TGCAGCGTTTGGACAGGGGAAGGCTATGGCTACACCTTC,CSVWTGEGYGYTF
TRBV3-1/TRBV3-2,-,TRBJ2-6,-,TGTGCCAGCAGCCCTCAGGTCCCCTCTGGGGCCAACGTCCTGACTTTC,CASSPQVPSGANVLTF
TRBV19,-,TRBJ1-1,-,TGTGCCAGTAGTATCTTAGGGGCTAACACTGAAGCTTTCTTT,CASSILGANTEAFF
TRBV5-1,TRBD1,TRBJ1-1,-,TGCGCCAGCAGCGGGACAGGGGACTACACTGAAGCTTTCTTT,CASSGTGDYTEAFF
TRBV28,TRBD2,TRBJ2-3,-,TGTGCCAGCAGTTTAGGGACTAGCGGGGCCTTTTCCACAGATACGCAGTATTTT,CASSLGTSGAFSTDTQYF
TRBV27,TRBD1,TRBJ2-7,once,TGTGCCAGCAGCTCCCCGGGACAGGGGGACTACGAGCAGTACTTC,CASSSPGQGDYEQYF
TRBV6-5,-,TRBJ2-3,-,TGTGCCAGCAGTTTAGACAGAGCTACGCAGTATTTT,CASSLDRATQYF
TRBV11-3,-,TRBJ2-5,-,TGTGCCAGCAGCTTGGGAAAAGGGACTTTCCAAGAGACCCAGTACTTC,CASSLGKGTFQETQYF
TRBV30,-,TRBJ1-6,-,TGTGCCTGGAGTTTCGATTCACCCCTCCACTTT,CAWSFDSPLHF
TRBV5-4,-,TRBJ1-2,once,TGTGCCAGCGGTCCAGAGGGGCAGGGGCGATATGGCTACACCTTC,CASGPEGQGRYGYTF
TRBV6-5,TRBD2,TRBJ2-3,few,TGTGCCAGCACCTCATCGGGACTAGCGGGTGGGACGCAGTATTTT,CASTSSGLAGGTQYF
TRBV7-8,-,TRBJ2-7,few,TGTGCCAGCAGCACAGGACAGACCTACGAGCAGTACTTC,CASSTGQTYEQYF
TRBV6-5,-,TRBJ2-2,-,TGTGCCAGCAGCCGACAGGCTGCACCGGAGCTGTTTTTT,CASSRQAAPELFF
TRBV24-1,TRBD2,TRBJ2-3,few,TGTGCCACCAGTGATCTACAAGGGGAGGGAGATACGCAGTATTTT,CATSDLQGEGDTQYF
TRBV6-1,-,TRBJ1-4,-,TGTGCCAGCAGTGAAATAGGGCAGGGTGATGAAAAACTGTTTTTT,CASSEIGQGDEKLFF
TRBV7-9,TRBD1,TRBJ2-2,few,TGTGCCGGGACAGGGGGCACCGGGGAGCTGTTTTTT,CAGTGGTGELFF
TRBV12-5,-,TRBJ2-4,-,TGTGCTAGTGGTTTCTCGGGGTCTGGCAACATTCAGTACTTC,CASGFSGSGNIQYF
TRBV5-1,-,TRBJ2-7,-,TGCGCCAGCAGCTTGTCATCTCTACCAAACTACGAGCAGTACTTC,CASSLSSLPNYEQYF
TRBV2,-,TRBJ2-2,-,TGTGCCAGCGGAGAAGGGCGCGGGAAGAACACCGGGGAGCTGTTTTTT,CASGEGRGKNTGELFF
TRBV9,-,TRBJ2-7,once,TGTGCCAGCAGCGTAGAGGCAGGGGGGCGCTCCTACGAGCAGTACTTC,CASSVEAGGRSYEQYF
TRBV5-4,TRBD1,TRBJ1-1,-,TGTGCCAGCAGTGAGGACAGGGTCACTGAAGCTTTCTTT,CASSEDRVTEAFF
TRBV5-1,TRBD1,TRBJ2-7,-,TGCGCCAGCAGCTTACAGGGGGCGGGGTACGAGCAGTACTTC,CASSLQGAGYEQYF
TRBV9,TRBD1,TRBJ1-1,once,TGTGCCAGCAGCGTCCGGGACAGGGGAAGCACTGAAGCTTTCTTT,CASSVRDRGSTEAFF
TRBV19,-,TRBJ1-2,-,TGTGCCAGTAGTAATCCGGCGGGGAGAAGCTACACCTTC,CASSNPAGRSYTF
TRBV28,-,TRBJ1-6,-,TGTGCCAGCAGTTCCTACGCAGGTTCACCCCTCCACTTT,CASSSYAGSPLHF
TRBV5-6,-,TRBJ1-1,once,TGTGCCAGCAGCCGAGAGCGGGGCACTGAAGCTTTCTTT,CASSRERGTEAFF
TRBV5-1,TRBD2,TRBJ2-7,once,TGCGCCAGCAGCCGTACCCTTAGCGGGGGGGCGGACGAGCAGTACTTC,CASSRTLSGGADEQYF
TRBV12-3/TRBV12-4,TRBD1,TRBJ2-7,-,TGTGCCAGCAGTTTATATACAGGGGACGAGCAGTACTTC,CASSLYTGDEQYF
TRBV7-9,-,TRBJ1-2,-,TGTGCCAGCAGCCGACAGAAAAACTATGGCTACACCTTC,CASSRQKNYGYTF
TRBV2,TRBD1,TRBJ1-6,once,TGTGCCAGCAGTGATGGGACAGGGGACGGGGTCTCACCCCTCCACTTT,CASSDGTGDGVSPLHF
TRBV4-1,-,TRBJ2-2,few,TGCGCCAGCAAGATCCAGGGGAGCGGGGAGCTGTTTTTT,CASKIQGSGELFF
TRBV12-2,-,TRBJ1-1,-,TGTGCAAGTCGCCCTAGCGGGGGGGGCGAGACTGAAGCTTTCTTT,CASRPSGGGETEAFF
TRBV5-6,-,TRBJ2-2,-,TGTGCCAGCAGCCCCGCGGAGGGGGCTAACACCGGGGAGCTGTTTTTT,CASSPAEGANTGELFF
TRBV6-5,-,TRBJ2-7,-,TGTGCCAGCAGTTACGCCCAGGGGGGCGATTACGAGCAGTACTTC,CASSYAQGGDYEQYF
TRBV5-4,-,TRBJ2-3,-,TGTGCCAGCAGCTTGGGGCAGTCCACAGATACGCAGTATTTT,CASSLGQSTDTQYF
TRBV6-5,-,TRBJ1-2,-,TGTGCCAGCACGGGGTCAGGCTATGGCTACACCTTC,CASTGSGYGYTF
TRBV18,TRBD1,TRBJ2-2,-,TGTGCCAGCTCACTTACAGGGGACAGGAACACCGGGGAGCTGTTTTTT,CASSLTGDRNTGELFF
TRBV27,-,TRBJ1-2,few,TGTGCCAGCAGTTTATGGGGGCAGAACTCCTATGGCTACACCTTC,CASSLWGQNSYGYTF
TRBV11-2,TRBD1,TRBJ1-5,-,TGTGCCAGCAGCCCACAGGGGGTAGGCCAGCCCCAGCATTTT,CASSPQGVGQPQHF
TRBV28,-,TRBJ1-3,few,TGTGCCAGCAGCCCCGTGGGAGGCCTAGGAGGAAACACCATATATTTT,CASSPVGGLGGNTIYF
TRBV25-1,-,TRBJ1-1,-,TGTGCCACCGCATATGGGGGGGAAGTTTTCTTT,CATAYGGEVFF
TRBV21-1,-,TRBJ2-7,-,TGTGCCAGCAGCGAGGTCACCCCTCGGGGGACCTACGAGCAGTACTTC,CASSEVTPRGTYEQYF
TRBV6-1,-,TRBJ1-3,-,TGTGCCAGCAGTGGGCAGGTACCGAACTCTGGAAACACCATATATTTT,CASSGQVPNSGNTIYF